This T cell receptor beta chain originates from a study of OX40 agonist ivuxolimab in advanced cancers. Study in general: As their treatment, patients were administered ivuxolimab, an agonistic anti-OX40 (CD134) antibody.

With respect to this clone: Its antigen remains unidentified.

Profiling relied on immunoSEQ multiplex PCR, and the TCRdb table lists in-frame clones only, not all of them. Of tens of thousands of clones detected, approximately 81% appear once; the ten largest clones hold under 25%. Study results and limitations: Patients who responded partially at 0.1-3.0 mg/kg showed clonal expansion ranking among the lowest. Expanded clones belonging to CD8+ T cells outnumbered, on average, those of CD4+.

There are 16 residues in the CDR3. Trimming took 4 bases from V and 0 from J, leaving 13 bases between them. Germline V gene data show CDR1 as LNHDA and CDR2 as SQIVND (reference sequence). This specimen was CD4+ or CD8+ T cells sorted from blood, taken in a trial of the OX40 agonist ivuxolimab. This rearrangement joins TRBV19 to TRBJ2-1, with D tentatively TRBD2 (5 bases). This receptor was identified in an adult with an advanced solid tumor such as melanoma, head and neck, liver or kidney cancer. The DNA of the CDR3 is TGTGCCAGTAGTACACCCTGGAGGATCTCCTACAATGAGCAGTTCTTC. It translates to CASSTPWRISYNEQFF.